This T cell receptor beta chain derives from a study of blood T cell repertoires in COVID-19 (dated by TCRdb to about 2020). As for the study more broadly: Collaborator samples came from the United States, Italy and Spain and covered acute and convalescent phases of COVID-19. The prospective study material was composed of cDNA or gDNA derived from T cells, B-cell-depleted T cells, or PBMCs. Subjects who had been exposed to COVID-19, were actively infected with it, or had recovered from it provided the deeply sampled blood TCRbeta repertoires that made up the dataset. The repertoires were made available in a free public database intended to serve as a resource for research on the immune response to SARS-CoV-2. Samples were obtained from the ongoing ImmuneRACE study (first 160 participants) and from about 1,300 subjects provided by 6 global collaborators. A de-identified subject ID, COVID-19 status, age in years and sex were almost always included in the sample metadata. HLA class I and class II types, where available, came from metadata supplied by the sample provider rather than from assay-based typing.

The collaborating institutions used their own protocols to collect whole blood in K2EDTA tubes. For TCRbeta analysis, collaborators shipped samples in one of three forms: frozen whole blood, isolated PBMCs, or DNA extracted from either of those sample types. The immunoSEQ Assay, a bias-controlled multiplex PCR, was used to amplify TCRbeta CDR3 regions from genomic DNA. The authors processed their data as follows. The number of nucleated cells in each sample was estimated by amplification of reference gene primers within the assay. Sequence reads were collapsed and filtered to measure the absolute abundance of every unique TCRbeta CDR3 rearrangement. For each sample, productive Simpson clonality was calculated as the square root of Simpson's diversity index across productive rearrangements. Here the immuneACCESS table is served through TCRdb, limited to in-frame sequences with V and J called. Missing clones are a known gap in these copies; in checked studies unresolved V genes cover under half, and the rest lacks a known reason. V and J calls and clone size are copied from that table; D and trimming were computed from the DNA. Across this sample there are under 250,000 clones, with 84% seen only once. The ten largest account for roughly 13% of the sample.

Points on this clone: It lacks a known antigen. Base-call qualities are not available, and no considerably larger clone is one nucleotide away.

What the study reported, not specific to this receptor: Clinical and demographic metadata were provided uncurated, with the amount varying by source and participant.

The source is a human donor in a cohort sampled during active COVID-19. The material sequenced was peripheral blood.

The DNA is TGTGCCAGCAGTTACCCGCCAGGGCAGAACACCGGGGAGCTGTTTTTT. This sequence encodes CASSYPPGQNTGELFF. In this chain, TRBV6-2 or TRBV6-3 is recombined with TRBJ2-2; 5 matching bases give a weak D call of TRBD1. For CDR1 and CDR2, the germline V gene lists MNHEY and SVGEGT. V loses 2 bases of germline sequence and J loses 1 base, and the interval between the two ends is 11 bases. Including the terminal cysteine and phenylalanine, the CDR3 comprises 16 residues. Only CDR3 DNA is held: 48 bases, read in frame from base 1.